The T cell receptor beta chain described here comes from a study of T cells after yellow fever vaccination. Study results and limitations: Abundant clonotypes from the bulk population could get into FACS-sorted repertoires as contaminants. The CD4 and CD8 compartments had a small share of their clonotypes in common.

This clonotype occurred many times. Its antigen is not known. TCRdb itself ran the 5' RACE reads through MiXCR, one entry per CDR3 protein. The sample shows fewer than 350,000 distinct CDR3 sequences, approximately 4% of them seen only once. The ends were cut back, 6 bases at V and 4 bases at J, with 25 bases in the middle. The CDR3 has 17 amino acids. Germline loops: CDR1 SQVTM, CDR2 ANQGSEA. This receptor was identified in a man younger than 35 who received the YFV17D yellow fever vaccine. The sequencing used PBMCs, collected 15 days after the yellow fever booster vaccination. The chain joins TRBV29-1 to TRBJ2-1; tentatively, D is TRBD1 (6 bases). This CDR3 is CSVYYGKQTGDYNEQFF. CDR3 sequence (DNA): TGCAGCGTCTATTATGGGAAACAGACAGGAGATTACAATGAGCAGTTCTTC.